This TCR beta chain appears in the sequencing data of a study of shared clonotypes between healthy human individuals. Only in-frame clones appear in the TCRdb table, and some are missing; sequencing was by immunoSEQ multiplex PCR. Seen here are about 1.5 million clones, nearly 99% observed once, and the top ten hold roughly 0.45%. Per the germline V gene, CDR1 is MNHEY and CDR2 is SMNVEV (reference sequence). The CDR3 has 17 residues. J was trimmed by 2 bases and V by 7 bases; bases with no gene match: 9. Study results and limitations: Generation of non-shared clonotypes was less probable than generation of clonotypes shared by all four donors.

Concerning this clone itself: Its antigen is as yet unknown.

Sequenced input: naive CD4+ T cells sorted from blood. Noted subset: CD45RA+ positively selected. The V gene is TRBV27, the J gene TRBJ2-6; TRBD1 matches 9 bases. This TCR came from a man aged 25-45 years in good health. DNA for the CDR3: TGTGCCAGCACCTCCGGGACAGGGCTGGCTGGGGCCAACGTCCTGACTTTC. This translates into CASTSGTGLAGANVLTF.